In this sample, the clone carrying this TCR beta chain turned up once. TCRdb's table, derived via immunoSEQ multiplex PCR, lists solely in-frame clones and lacks some. The table records 35,000 to 40,000 clones, approximately 90% of them present only once. This specimen comes from a study of T cell changes during pregnancy in multiple sclerosis. The germline V and J ends were trimmed by 5 bases and 4 bases, with 12 bases remaining between them. The CDR3 extends over 13 amino acids. Germline-derived CDR1 and CDR2 are SGDLS and YYNGEE. This sequence joins TRBV9 and TRBJ1-1, with D perhaps TRBD1 (5 bases). This TCR came from a female donor with multiple sclerosis, enrolled in a pregnancy study. The input for sequencing was CD8+ T cells from peripheral blood mononuclear cells, taken in the third trimester of pregnancy. CDR3 DNA sequence: TGTGCCAGCAGTGCCGGGGGTTCCACTGAAGCTTTCTTT. Its translation: CASSAGGSTEAFF.